What follows describes a single T cell receptor beta chain. This sample is drawn from a study of blood T cells in healthy people across ages. Together with a sample-barcoded 5' primer, a J-beta primer mix was included in a second PCR lasting about 7 to 11 cycles. With 12 random nucleotides, a template-switch adaptor tagged each individual cDNA molecule. One entry per CDR3 protein results from TCRdb running MiXCR on the 5' RACE reads. The sample has over 1,500,000 distinct CDR3 sequences; about 50% are singletons. Each donor was a healthy Caucasian individual from Russia, aged roughly 6 to 95. V was cut by 0 bases and J by 9 bases, with 9 bases left in between. CDR1 and CDR2 (germline): ENHRY, SYGVKD. The length of the CDR3 is 13 residues.

V usage is TRBV10-3 and J usage is TRBJ2-1; a weak D match, TRBD2 (5 bases). This receptor was taken from a woman between 40 and 50 years old in good health. Sequenced: blood. For the CDR3, the DNA is TGTGCCATCAGTGAGTCAGAGGCGGGTGAGCAGTTCTTC. Translation: CAISESEAGEQFF.